This record looks at one T cell receptor beta chain sequence and its context. This sample is part of a study of cytomegalovirus exposure and HLA in healthy donors. PCR employed 60 Vbeta and 13 Jbeta primers. This table comes from immunoSEQ multiplex PCR, and its TCRdb copy is limited to in-frame clones, with some not included. Here the sample spans under 150,000 clones, around 80% being singletons. CDR1 and CDR2 from the germline V gene are MDHEN and SYDVKM. The CDR3 contains 14 residues. After removal of 5 bases from V and 3 bases from J, the junction contained 4 bases not matched to a gene. The sequence derives from a young man in good health and CMV-seronegative. Sequenced material: PBMCs. This sequence joins TRBV28 and TRBJ2-1; 7 positions agree with TRBD1. The CDR3 region is CASSAGTDYNEQFF. The CDR3 nucleotides are TGTGCCAGCAGTGCCGGGACAGACTACAATGAGCAGTTCTTC.